The subject of this entry is one T cell receptor (beta chain). No antigen is known for it. The observed sequence ends 3 residues before the CDR3 terminus, with the missing tail filled in from the germline J gene. Here immunoSEQ multiplex PCR was the method, and the copy in TCRdb shows in-frame clones only, minus some. Recorded here are 15,000 to 25,000 clones, none singletons. Caucasian heritage predominated among both patients and controls. The data belong to a study of T cell clonality in common variable immunodeficiency. Findings of the study overall: Fewer deletions and N-nucleotide insertions were reportedly seen in common variable immunodeficiency TCR beta sequences. Compared with healthy controls, CVID subjects showed increased TCRbeta clonality, mostly in about a third. CVID patient heterogeneity limited repertoire-clinical complication correlations. Fewer TCRbeta clones were shared among CVID subjects than controls.

The CDR3 runs 15 residues. V trimming: 5 bases; J trimming: 2 bases; junction bases outside the gene matches: 5. Per the germline V gene, CDR1 is KGHSH and CDR2 is LQKENI. This clonotype was obtained from a human donor with common variable immunodeficiency. Sequences were obtained from peripheral blood mononuclear cells. The chain combines TRBV18 with TRBJ2-1; TRBD2 matches 8 bases. CDR3 DNA, as far as it was read: TGTGCCAGCTCATCAGGACTAGCAGCCTACAATGAG. Translating gives CASSSGLAAYNE. The entire CDR3 protein is CASSSGLAAYNEQFF.